A selection of T cell receptor beta chains follows, all from one sample in a study of T cells in Graves' hyperthyroidism and ophthalmopathy. TCRdb re-called the multiplex PCR reads through MiXCR, storing one row per CDR3 protein. The sample records about 740,000 distinct CDR3 sequences, around 15% being singletons. The material sequenced was blood. Receptor source: a woman aged 18-35 years with Graves' hyperthyroidism. The CDR3 runs from the conserved cysteine through the conserved F or W. D genes are given only for firm matches. A clone size is listed for some rows: how often the clone was seen (once, few, many), or a class if it is expanded.

abundance,j_gene,d_gene,v_gene,CDR3aa,CDR3nt
many,TRBJ2-1,TRBD2,TRBV27,CASSSTSGAYNEQFF,TGTGCCAGCAGTTCCACCAGCGGGGCCTACAATGAGCAGTTCTTC
many,TRBJ2-7,TRBD1,TRBV11-2,CASSTPTGHYEQYF,TGTGCCAGCAGCACCCCGACAGGGCACTACGAGCAGTACTTC
.,TRBJ2-7,.,TRBV18,CASSSPTHPLHEQYF,TGTGCCAGCTCATCCCCGACCCACCCATTGCACGAGCAGTACTTC
many,TRBJ2-3,TRBD2,TRBV6-1,CASSEGLAGLTDTQYF,TGTGCCAGCAGTGAAGGACTAGCGGGCCTCACAGATACGCAGTATTTT
few,TRBJ2-7,.,TRBV11-3,CASSNTFYEQYF,TGTGCCAGCAGCAATACTTTCTACGAGCAGTACTTC
.,TRBJ2-1,.,TRBV5-6,CASSGYPGGQFF,TGTGCCAGCAGCGGCTACCCAGGCGGGCAGTTCTTC
many,TRBJ2-5,.,TRBV7-3,CASSLTFSEGPLQETQYF,TGTGCCAGCAGCTTAACGTTTAGTGAGGGGCCCCTCCAAGAGACCCAGTACTTC
.,TRBJ2-5,TRBD2,TRBV3-1,CASRPTSGSHGETQYF,TGTGCCAGCAGGCCGACTAGCGGGAGTCATGGGGAGACCCAGTACTTC
many,TRBJ2-7,.,TRBV7-2,CASSLVAKNLVVIDEQYF,TGTGCCAGCAGCTTAGTGGCGAAGAATCTAGTGGTGATCGACGAGCAGTACTTC
few,TRBJ1-2,.,TRBV7-9,CASSFGSGGAVYGYTF,.
many,TRBJ1-1,.,TRBV18,CASSREGIEAFF,TGTGCCAGCTCACGGGAAGGGATCGAAGCTTTCTTT
few,TRBJ2-1,TRBD2,TRBV12-3/TRBV12-4,CASSGRTSGRNERFF,TGTGCCAGCAGTGGTCGGACTAGCGGGAGAAATGAGCGGTTCTTC
.,TRBJ2-7,TRBD2,TRBV5-1,CASSTGTGGQYF,TGCGCCAGCAGCACGGGCACGGGGGGGCAGTACTTC
few,TRBJ1-1,.,TRBV13,CASSPTRSNTEAFF,TGTGCCAGCAGCCCGACGAGATCGAACACTGAAGCTTTCTTT
many,TRBJ1-2,.,TRBV20-1,CSAPRGTNYGYTF,TGCAGTGCTCCCAGGGGAACTAACTATGGCTACACCTTC
.,TRBJ2-2,TRBD1,TRBV28,CASTRTGWSTGELFF,TGTGCCAGCACCCGGACAGGGTGGAGCACCGGGGAGCTGTTTTTT
few,TRBJ2-3,TRBD2,TRBV7-9,CASSWTSGHSTDTQYF,TGTGCCAGCAGCTGGACTAGCGGGCATAGCACAGATACGCAGTATTTT
few,TRBJ1-1,.,TRBV5-1,CASSPTQTAYTEAFF,TGCGCCAGCAGCCCAACCCAGACAGCCTACACTGAAGCTTTCTTT
few,TRBJ2-3,TRBD1,TRBV2,CASSEGQLSTDTQYF,TGTGCCAGCAGTGAGGGACAGCTCAGCACAGATACGCAGTATTTT
many,TRBJ2-5,.,TRBV29-1,CSVLGRVQETQYF,TGCAGCGTTCTCGGCAGGGTCCAAGAGACCCAGTACTTC
.,TRBJ2-1,.,TRBV27,CASSPQEGSPYNEQFF,TGTGCCAGCAGTCCCCAGGAAGGTTCTCCCTACAATGAGCAGTTCTTC
many,TRBJ2-1,TRBD2,TRBV20-1,CSARDPSGSGDEQFF,TGCAGTGCTAGAGATCCTAGCGGGAGCGGTGATGAGCAGTTCTTC
few,TRBJ2-2,TRBD1,TRBV5-8,CASSHDRGQGGELFF,TGTGCCAGCAGCCACGACAGGGGCCAAGGCGGGGAGCTGTTTTTT
few,TRBJ2-5,TRBD2,TRBV28,CASSLLVGASGAGTQYF,TGTGCCAGCAGTTTACTCGTCGGAGCTAGCGGTGCCGGGACCCAGTACTTC
many,TRBJ2-4,.,TRBV30,CAWSVGGIGDIQYF,TGTGCCTGGAGTGTAGGCGGGATAGGGGACATTCAGTACTTC
many,TRBJ2-7,.,TRBV28,CASSLGGAGPYEQYF,TGTGCCAGCAGTTTAGGGGGGGCAGGGCCCTACGAGCAGTACTTC
once,TRBJ2-5,.,TRBV12-3/TRBV12-4,CASRLRGGQETQYF,TGTGCCAGCAGATTACGTGGGGGGCAAGAGACCCAGTACTTC
few,TRBJ1-2,.,TRBV2,CASSAGAPDMNYGYTF,TGTGCCAGCAGCGCAGGGGCCCCAGATATGAACTATGGCTACACCTTC
.,TRBJ1-2,.,TRBV6-5,CASSYRPVGGYTF,TGTGCCAGCAGTTACCGGCCCGTGGGTGGCTACACCTTC
few,TRBJ2-1,.,TRBV30,CAWSRGGTLSSYNEQFF,TGTGCCTGGAGCCGCGGCGGGACCCTTAGCTCCTACAATGAGCAGTTCTTC
.,TRBJ2-1,TRBD2,TRBV6-1,CATIQGSGTSGYNEQFF,TGTGCCACCATTCAGGGCTCCGGGACTAGCGGCTACAATGAGCAGTTCTTC
few,TRBJ2-3,.,TRBV13,CASSLAREYYTDTQYF,TGTGCCAGCAGCTTAGCCAGGGAATATTACACAGATACGCAGTATTTT